This TCR beta chain was profiled in a study of control samples from healthy donors and cancer patients. There are 13 residues in the CDR3. Trimming removed 7 bases from V and 3 bases from J, with 12 bases in between. Germline V CDR1 and CDR2: LNHDA, SQIVND (reference sequence). This clone was picked up a small number of times. Profiled with immunoSEQ multiplex PCR; TCRdb holds only in-frame clones, not every one. The sample records about 110,000 clones, roughly 89% being singletons. This TCR was sampled from a woman aged 50 to 65 in good health. Sequenced: blood. V is TRBV19 and J is TRBJ1-1, with a possible D match to TRBD1 (6 bases). The chain's CDR3 is CASTIEGDTEAFF. CDR3 in DNA: TGTGCCAGTACCATAGAGGGGGACACTGAAGCTTTCTTT.